The sequence of this TCR beta chain was determined in a study of tumor-infiltrating lymphocytes in primary liver carcinoma. Study findings and constraints: There were only about 7.5-24% of top clones found in all five tumor regions.

The authors made TCR beta cDNA from around 500 ng total RNA with a constant-region primer. Nested multiplex PCR, run for three rounds with slightly modified ARM-PCR, yielded TCR beta libraries. Use of TRBV1-TRBV30 forward primers with a C-beta reverse primer characterized the first two PCR rounds, which lasted about 10 cycles each. TCRdb itself ran the multiplex PCR reads through MiXCR, one entry per CDR3 protein. Counted here are 70,000 to 75,000 distinct CDR3 sequences, approximately 74% occurring once; the ten biggest clones make up 25% to 30%. Scientists recovered RNA and DNA together from roughly 21-30 mg of unsorted bulk tissue. The study sampled five separate regions from each tumor. All of the tumor samples contained over 80% viable tumor cells. As to this clonotype: The antigen is unknown. Sequence at one end of the junction differs from germline and may be a read error.

Germline V lookup: CDR1 PRHDT, CDR2 FYEKMQ (reference sequence). This CDR3 comprises 13 residues. Sequencing input: liver tumor tissue from sampling region 4. Sample subset: tumor region T4, right-lateral pole. The receptor comes from a man in his forties with primary liver carcinoma and hepatitis B virus infection. The chain uses TRBV13 and TRBJ2-7, with D maybe TRBD2 (6 bases). Here the CDR3 reads CAGSSGGSHEQYF. CDR3 DNA: TGTGCCGGCAGCTCTGGAGGGTCCCACGAGCAGTACTTC. Combining the CDR3 with reference TRBV13 and TRBJ2-7 gives the whole variable domain AAGVIQSPRHLIKEKRETATLKCYPIPRHDTVYWYQQGPGQDPQFLISFYEKMQSDKGSIPDRFSAQQFSDYHSELNMSSLELGDSALYFCAGSSGGSHEQYFGPGTRLTVT.